The sequence of this T cell receptor (beta chain) was determined in a study of cytomegalovirus exposure and HLA in healthy donors (dated by TCRdb to about 2017). For context, the study as a whole: An earlier analysis of some 550 of the donors reported 250 to 300 Gb of sequence data and about 100 million unique TCR beta sequences from about 179 million T cells. Roughly 300 gigabases of sequencing data and tens of millions of unique TCR sequences were included in an early release covering about 600 HLA-typed donors. The genetic ancestry cluster associated with self-reported Caucasian donors included around 76% of the 300 to 400 genotyped donors. The study was designed to test whether signatures of past pathogen exposure could be identified by cataloging public T cell receptors. Using immunosequencing, the study profiled T cell repertoires from roughly 650 subjects and related those repertoires to cytomegalovirus serostatus. Along with the approximately 700-subject first cohort, a separate validation cohort of 120 different subjects was used. The study combined high-throughput TCR immunosequencing, statistical association of individual TCRs with disease status, and machine learning to predict cytomegalovirus infection status. In a later analysis, previously published TCR beta repertoires from 670 or so donors were re-analyzed and high-resolution HLA genotyping was added so that TCR occurrence patterns could be studied. The later analysis used no new phenotypic data to find candidate immune exposures, relying instead on TCR beta sequences and their occurrence across donors. To decide whether each TCR beta V gene segment behaved as functional or pseudogenic, an earlier analysis of 587 of the donors relied on high-throughput TCR beta sequencing. Donor age, sex, ethnicity and CMV serostatus were compiled alongside the repertoire data. In a later genetic analysis, genome-wide SNP genotypes for about 65% of the roughly 670 donors were used, and that subset was treated as a discovery cohort. Every repertoire in the discovery cohort had been generated on one and the same sequencing platform. HLA typing included class I and class II loci at four-digit resolution. Typing coverage differed by locus: A, B, C, DRB1 and DQB1 were typed in about 620-640 donors, DQA1 in approximately 520, DPA1 in some 600, and DPB1 in just under 490. Roughly five DR-DQ haplotypes were treated as single units for association and clustering because of strong linkage in the cohort. On average, over 200,000 unique TCR beta nucleotide sequences were sequenced per donor among a few hundred genotyped donors of the cohort, with around 19% of those sequences being non-productive. Results the study describes overall, beyond this receptor: Across donors, most TCR sequences were observed very rarely, whereas some public TCRs were present in many individuals. Several of the top co-occurrence clusters appeared to be linked to parvovirus B19, influenza, CMV and Epstein-Barr virus, according to a later analysis. Some IMGT-functional V segments, including TRBV6-2 and TRBV6-3, could not be told apart with the 87-base-pair reads, so those segments were excluded. In a later genetic analysis, fewer N-insertions in productive TCRs were reported among donors in an Asian-associated ancestry cluster than the roughly 700-donor mean. According to a later analysis, TCR association rates differed among HLA loci, with DRB1 alleles showing the most associated TCRs and HLA-C alleles showing the fewest. In vitro tests confirmed that three of the cytomegalovirus-associated TCR beta chains recognize cytomegalovirus antigens. Linkage disequilibrium might explain the correlated functional status among segregating V segments, but an unknown experimental factor could not be excluded. The cohort was sequenced for TCR beta chains only, and without alpha or paired-chain data the features that could be detected were limited. Because HLA typing was unavailable for some donors at each locus, only the typed subset was used in association tests. About 15 rarely observed V segments, including chromosome 9 orphons, were excluded from the earlier analysis of just under 600 of the donors because counts were too low. The presence/absence analyses assumed that sequencing depth was roughly uniform across donors, and that assumption may not be true. A further reported finding was that TCR beta sequences accurately predicted the HLA-A and HLA-B alleles for most subjects in the first cohort. The authors suggested that the approach could potentially be generalized to other disease states and immunological phenotypes. Assigning TCR associations to individual alleles was difficult when HLA alleles, especially DR and DQ, strongly co-occurred. In a later analysis, most CMV-associated TCR beta chains were found to appear HLA-restricted, with HLA associations seemingly driven largely by CMV exposure. CMV serostatus was the only immune exposure information available for the cohort. The classifier was reported to diagnose cytomegalovirus status with high specificity and sensitivity in both the original and validation cohorts. In a later genetic analysis, a missense DCLRE1C variant was associated with V-gene and J-gene trimming of TCR beta chains, and the association was replicated in an independent cohort. A later analysis found that HLA-associated TCR beta chains were more clonally expanded and had lower generation probabilities than equally common non-associated chains. A later analysis associated some 17,000 TCR beta sequences with specific HLA alleles at a false discovery rate of 0.05. A cluster of highly shared sequence variants was judged likely to be a technical artifact of the sequencing pipeline. An earlier analysis of approximately 540 of the donors showed that most TCR beta V segments appeared in productive rearrangements either about 90% or about 30% of the time, which broadly matched IMGT annotations. The study gave a list of over 150 TCR beta chains associated with cytomegalovirus.

About this clone: Which antigen it targets is not known. No qualities accompany the bases; no much larger clone lies one base away.

To prepare the library, the immunoSEQ multiplex PCR assay was applied. For the multiplex PCR, a mixture combining 60 forward primers for TCR Vbeta segments and 13 reverse primers for TCR Jbeta segments was used. The CDR3 region of rearranged TCR beta genes was amplified from genomic DNA with a multiplex PCR assay. The amplified TCR beta libraries were sequenced on the Illumina HiSeq System as 87-base-pair reads. As for how the authors treated the data: A later analysis counted around 72 million unique TCR beta chains across the 690 or so repertoires, and around 9.9 million of these chains were shared by at least two donors. A nearest-neighbor algorithm error-corrected the raw reads and collapsed the reads into unique sequences, merging closely related sequences to remove PCR and sequencing errors. CDR3 sequences were aligned to IMGT reference sequences to assign V, D and J gene segments. For a sequence to be retained, a match of at least six nucleotides was required to both a V gene segment and a J gene segment. A rearrangement was called productive if the CDR3 had no stop codons and remained in frame with V and J, and every other rearrangement was called non-productive. Following IMGT convention, CDR3 was defined as the stretch from the second conserved V-encoded cysteine to the conserved J-encoded phenylalanine. Sequences without an unambiguous match to a single V gene segment were excluded from the earlier analysis of a few hundred of the donors. An earlier analysis of a few hundred of the donors called V segments functional above 56.7% productive rearrangements and segregating when the between-donor standard deviation exceeded 5%. To diagnose cytomegalovirus status from the catalog of TCR beta chain sequences, a statistical classification framework was built. In a later analysis, V and J genes were assigned by comparing TCR nucleotide sequences against IMGT/GENE-DB human TR gene sequences. Using the TCRdist pipeline, a later analysis assigned CDR3 sequences along with most-parsimonious VDJ recombination scenarios. A later analysis defined each TCR beta chain by its CDR3 amino acid sequence plus V-gene family, and excluded reads lacking a unique V-gene family. As a way to deal with suspected cross-contamination and a sequencing artifact, a later analysis dropped roughly 620 nucleotide sequences that were highly shared and had low generation probability. A later analysis calculated a clonal expansion index for each public chain from normalized within-repertoire ranks of inferred template counts. A later analysis computed generation probabilities with a VDJ recombination model fitted to out-of-frame rearrangements, and checked the results against IGoR. A later analysis scored TCR-TCR, TCR-HLA and TCR-CMV co-occurrence with hypergeometric tests, applying a repertoire-size bias correction to TCR pairs. A later analysis estimated false discovery rates by permuting HLA or CMV assignments 20 times. A later analysis grouped co-occurring TCRs with DBSCAN, adding TCRdist sequence similarity when clustering within HLA-allele-positive subsets. Co-occurrence clustering excluded repertoires with fewer than 30,000 or more than 120,000 public chains, plus five with anomalous nucleotide sharing. The table was pulled from immuneACCESS by TCRdb, which kept in-frame rearrangements only. Such tables lose some clones; where checked, under half of the loss comes from unresolved V genes, and the rest has no known cause. V, J and clone size are those of that table, while D and trimming were read from the DNA. For this sample the table gives around 140,000 clones, of which 88% were detected only once. The top ten clonotypes cover 0.45% to 0.6% of the sample.

The cohort was made up of 500 to 850 healthy bone marrow donors. Cohort members were all nominally healthy when sampled, although unrecorded immune exposures were likely present. The donor was CMV seronegative and belonged to the group of under 400 seronegative cohort members. Each donor provided a peripheral blood sample, and peripheral blood mononuclear cells were used for TCR beta sequencing. The Qiagen DNeasy Blood Extraction Kit was used to extract genomic DNA from the blood cell samples. The CDR3 holds 15 amino acids from the cysteine to the phenylalanine. Left in the record is the CDR3 DNA by itself, 45 bases read in frame from the first base. Unmatched junction bases come to 7, with V trimmed by 6 bases and J by 0 bases. CDR1 is given as SGHRS and CDR2 as YFSETQ, both from the germline V gene.

The receptor's source is a woman aged 35 to 49 in good health and CMV-seronegative. The chain couples TRBV5-1 to TRBJ2-5, and TRBD1 aligns with 8 junction nucleotides. Sequencing was carried out using PBMCs. The CDR3 corresponds to CASNQGAGNQETQYF. The DNA reads as follows: TGCGCCAGCAACCAGGGGGCGGGCAACCAAGAGACCCAGTACTTC.